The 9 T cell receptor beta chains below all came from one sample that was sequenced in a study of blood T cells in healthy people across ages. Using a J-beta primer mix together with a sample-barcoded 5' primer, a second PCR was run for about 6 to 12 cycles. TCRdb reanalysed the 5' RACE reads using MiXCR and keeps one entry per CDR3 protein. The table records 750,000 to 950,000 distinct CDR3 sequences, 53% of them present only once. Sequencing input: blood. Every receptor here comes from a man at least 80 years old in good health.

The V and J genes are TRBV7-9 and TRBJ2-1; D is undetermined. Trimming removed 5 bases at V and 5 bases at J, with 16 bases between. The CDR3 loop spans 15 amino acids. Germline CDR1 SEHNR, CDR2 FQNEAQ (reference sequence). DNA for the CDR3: TGTGCCAGCAGCACCCTAGTGGGCCCTAACAATGAGCAGTTCTTC. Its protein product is CASSTLVGPNNEQFF.

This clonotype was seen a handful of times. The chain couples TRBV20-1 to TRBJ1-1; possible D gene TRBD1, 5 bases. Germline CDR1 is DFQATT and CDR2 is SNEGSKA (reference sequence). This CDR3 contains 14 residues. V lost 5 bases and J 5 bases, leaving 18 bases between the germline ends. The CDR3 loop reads CSAPDVASGTEAFF. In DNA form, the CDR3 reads TGCAGTGCTCCCGACGTGGCCTCAGGGACTGAAGCTTTCTTT.

CDR3 amino acids: CASSESTTSVNEQFF. In DNA, the CDR3 is TGTGCCAGCAGTGAATCGACGACTAGCGTCAATGAGCAGTTCTTC. The gene calls are TRBV25-1 and TRBJ2-1; 8 positions match TRBD2. V dropped 1 base and J dropped 6; count of bases not matched to a gene: 5. Germline lookup yields CDR1 MGHDK and CDR2 SYGVNS. This CDR3 region has 15 residues.

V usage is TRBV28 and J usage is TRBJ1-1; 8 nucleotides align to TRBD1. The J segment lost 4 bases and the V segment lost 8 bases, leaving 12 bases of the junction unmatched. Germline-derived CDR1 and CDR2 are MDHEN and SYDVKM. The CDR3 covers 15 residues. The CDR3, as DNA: TGTGCCAGCCCCCAACCGACAGGGGCGGCCACTGAAGCTTTCTTT. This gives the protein CASPQPTGAATEAFF.

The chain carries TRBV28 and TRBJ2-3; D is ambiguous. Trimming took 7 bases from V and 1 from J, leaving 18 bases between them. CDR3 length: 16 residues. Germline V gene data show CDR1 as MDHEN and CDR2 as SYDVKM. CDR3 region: CASKRRTPRGTDTQYF. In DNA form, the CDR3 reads TGTGCCAGCAAACGCAGGACCCCCAGAGGCACAGATACGCAGTATTTT. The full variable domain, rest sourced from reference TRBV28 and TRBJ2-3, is DVKVTQSSRYLVKRTGEKVFLECVQDMDHENMFWYRQDPGLGLRLIYFSYDVKMKEKGDIPEGYSVSREKKERFSLILESASTNQTSMYLCASKRRTPRGTDTQYFGPGTRLTVL.

The CDR3 loop is CATSPARDWTYEQYF. The CDR3 DNA follows: TGTGCCACCAGCCCCGCCCGGGACTGGACCTACGAGCAGTACTTC. This chain links TRBV15 with TRBJ2-5; a possible D gene is TRBD2 (6 bases). The DNA end favors TRBJ2-7, so the J call may be wrong. CDR3 length: 15 residues. Germline V gene sequence: CDR1 LNHNV, CDR2 YYDKDF (reference sequence).

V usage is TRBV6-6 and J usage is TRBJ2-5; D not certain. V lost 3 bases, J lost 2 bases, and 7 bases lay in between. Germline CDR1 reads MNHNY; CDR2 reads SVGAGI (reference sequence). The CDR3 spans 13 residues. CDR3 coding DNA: TGTGCCAGCAGTTATCTGACACAAGAGACCCAGTACTTC. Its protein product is CASSYLTQETQYF.

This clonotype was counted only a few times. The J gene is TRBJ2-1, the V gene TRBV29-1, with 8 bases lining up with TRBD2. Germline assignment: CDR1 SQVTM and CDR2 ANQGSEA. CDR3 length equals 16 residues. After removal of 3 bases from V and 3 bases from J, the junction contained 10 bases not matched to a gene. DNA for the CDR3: TGCAGCGTTGAGGTGGGGGTGGGGACTAGCTACAATGAGCAGTTCTTC. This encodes CSVEVGVGTSYNEQFF.

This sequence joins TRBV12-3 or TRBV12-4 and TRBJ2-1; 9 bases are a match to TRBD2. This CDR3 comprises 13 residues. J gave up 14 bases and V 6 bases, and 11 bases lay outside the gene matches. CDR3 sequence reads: CASRPTSAGGEFF. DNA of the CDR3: TGTGCCAGCAGGCCGACTAGCGCGGGGGGGGAGTTCTTC.